This passage covers 28 T cell receptor beta chains from one sample sequenced in a study of cytomegalovirus exposure and HLA in healthy donors. Amplification used 60 Vbeta primers and 13 Jbeta primers. Measured with immunoSEQ multiplex PCR; TCRdb has only the in-frame clones, and not every one. Among under 150,000 clones listed, over 60% were seen once. Sequencing was performed on PBMCs. The receptor set was obtained from a man aged 40-50 years in good health and CMV-seronegative.

The J gene is TRBJ1-1, the V gene TRBV10-3; D is possibly TRBD1 (6 bases). V lost 5 bases and J lost 1, with 8 bases in between. This CDR3 spans 13 amino acids. Germline assignment: CDR1 ENHRY and CDR2 SYGVKD. CDR3 DNA: TGTGCCATCAGTCGGGACACGAACACTGAAGCTTTCTTT. Translated: CAISRDTNTEAFF.

The CDR3 reads CATSRQIAGGNYEQYF. CDR3 nucleotides: TGTGCCACCAGCAGGCAAATAGCGGGGGGGAACTACGAGCAGTACTTC. The J gene is TRBJ2-7, the V gene TRBV15; 11 bases match TRBD2. The CDR3 covers 16 residues. Germline V lookup: CDR1 LNHNV, CDR2 YYDKDF (reference sequence). Trimming took 3 bases from V and 3 from J; bases not matched to a gene: 7.

The J gene is TRBJ2-1, the V gene TRBV7-9; D is perhaps TRBD2 (6 bases). Germline V gene lookup returns CDR1 SEHNR and CDR2 FQNEAQ (reference sequence). This CDR3 contains 12 residues. Trimming took 0 bases from V and 14 from J, leaving 11 bases between them. As DNA, the CDR3 is TGTGCCAGCAGCTTAGCGTCCGGGGGTGAGTTCTTC. This codes for CASSLASGGEFF.

The V gene is TRBV10-3, the J gene TRBJ2-7, with TRBD2 matching over 10 bases. CDR3 length: 14 amino acids. CDR1 and CDR2 (germline): ENHRY, SYGVKD. Trimming at V came to 4 bases and at J to 3 bases, leaving 3 bases not matched to a gene. In nucleotides, the CDR3 is TGTGCCATCAGTGTCGGGACTAGCGACTACGAGCAGTACTTC. As protein: CAISVGTSDYEQYF.

This clone was seen a single time. V and J are TRBV12-2 and TRBJ1-5; the table's D gene call, TRBD1, was not cross checked with the DNA. TRBV12-2 is a recognized pseudogene. This CDR3 is 19 amino acids long. CDR3 DNA sequence: TGTGCAAGTCGACCAACCCCCCGGGACAGGGGATTTGGCAATCAGCCCCAGCATTTT. Protein sequence: CASRPTPRDRGFGNQPQHF.

The chain combines TRBV27 with TRBJ1-5; 10 bases map to TRBD1. Germline V lookup: CDR1 MNHEY, CDR2 SMNVEV (reference sequence). The V and J ends lost 6 bases and 4 bases, in that order; junction bases with no gene match: 3. This CDR3 is 14 amino acids long. The DNA for the CDR3 is TGTGCCAGCAGCCCGGACAGGGGGAATCAGCCCCAGCATTTT. Protein: CASSPDRGNQPQHF.

The CDR3 nucleotides are TGTGCCAGCAGTTTATTGAACAGGGGGCGTTCTGAAGCTTTCTTT. Encoded protein: CASSLLNRGRSEAFF. The V call is TRBV28, the J call TRBJ1-1; 9 bases are a match to TRBD1. The germline V gene has CDR1 MDHEN and CDR2 SYDVKM. The junction had 6 bases not matched to a gene; V was cut back by 1 base and J by 6 bases. This CDR3 has 15 amino acids.

The rearrangement links TRBV25-1 to TRBJ1-3; TRBD1 matches at 8 bases. Per germline, CDR1 MGHDK and CDR2 SYGVNS. This CDR3 region has 17 residues. J gave up 0 bases and V 4 bases, and 8 bases lay outside the gene matches. Written as DNA, the CDR3 is TGTGCCAGCAGTGTTCTACAGGGGGGATACTCTGGAAACACCATATATTTT. The encoded protein is CASSVLQGGYSGNTIYF.

The V call is TRBV19, the J call TRBJ2-3, with a tentative D call TRBD2 (7 bases). This CDR3 contains 16 residues. The V gene lost 6 bases and the J gene lost 2 bases, with 18 bases spanning the gap. The germline CDR1 and CDR2 sequences are LNHDA and SQIVND (reference sequence). CDR3 in amino acids: CASRPQGRGFTDTQYF. CDR3 nucleotide sequence: TGTGCCAGTAGACCCCAGGGGCGGGGGTTCACAGATACGCAGTATTTT.

This clone was counted only a few times. The chain joins TRBV7-6 to TRBJ1-4; weak D call: TRBD1 (6 bases). Germline V gene sequence: CDR1 SGHVS, CDR2 FNYEAQ. The CDR3 consists of 17 residues. Trimming pared 0 bases from V and 8 bases from J, leaving 19 bases between. The CDR3 protein is CASSLAPGGGRREKLFF. The CDR3 DNA reads as TGTGCCAGCAGCTTAGCGCCCGGCGGGGGGCGGAGGGAAAAACTGTTTTTT.

The V call is TRBV27, the J call TRBJ2-3, with D perhaps matching TRBD2 (5 bases). Germline CDR1 is MNHEY and CDR2 is SMNVEV (reference sequence). The V end was cut by 3 bases, the J end by 0 bases, with 13 bases between. The CDR3 is 16 amino acids. CDR3 in amino acids: CASSFTGFPSTDTQYF. Written as DNA, the CDR3 is TGTGCCAGCAGTTTCACGGGGTTCCCTAGCACAGATACGCAGTATTTT.

This clone was seen only a few times. The rearrangement joins TRBV7-3 to TRBJ2-3, with TRBD1 matching over 7 bases. The CDR3 extends over 12 amino acids. Germline V lookup: CDR1 SGHTA, CDR2 FQGTGA. The J segment lost 9 bases and the V segment lost 3 bases, leaving 3 bases of the junction unmatched. CDR3: CASSFLQGTQYF. DNA for the CDR3: TGTGCCAGCAGCTTTCTACAGGGGACGCAGTATTTT.

The chain couples TRBV10-1 to TRBJ2-7, with D maybe TRBD2 (5 bases). The CDR3 has 14 residues. Per germline, CDR1 WNHNN and CDR2 SYGVQD (reference sequence). Trimming left V 0 bases short and J 0 bases short, with 6 bases between. The CDR3 here is CASSESGSSYEQYF. The CDR3 bases are TGCGCCAGCAGTGAGTCTGGGAGCTCCTACGAGCAGTACTTC.

This chain links TRBV5-5 with TRBJ2-7; TRBD2 matches at 9 bases. Germline CDR1 reads SGHKS; CDR2 reads YYEKEE (reference sequence). CDR3 length: 14 residues. Trimming removed 4 bases from V and 1 base from J; junction bases left unmatched: 3. CDR3 amino acids: CASSPTSGSYEQYF. CDR3 DNA sequence: TGTGCCAGCAGCCCGACTAGCGGATCCTACGAGCAGTACTTC.

This chain links TRBV29-1 with TRBJ2-5, with TRBD2 matching 12 bases. With 4 bases clipped from V and 4 bases from J, the junction kept 4 bases outside the gene matches. This CDR3 comprises 14 residues. CDR1 is SQVTM, CDR2 ANQGSEA, per germline. CDR3 DNA sequence: TGCAGCGTTGGACTAGCGGGAGTGAGAGAGACCCAGTACTTC. It translates to CSVGLAGVRETQYF.

This sequence joins TRBV6-1 and TRBJ1-2, with 10 positions matching TRBD1. CDR3 length: 14 amino acids. CDR1 MNHNS and CDR2 SASEGT come from the germline V gene. Trimming removed 5 bases from V and 4 bases from J; junction bases left unmatched: 4. The CDR3 is CASSTRTGGYGYTF. CDR3 nucleotide sequence: TGTGCCAGCAGTACTCGGACAGGGGGCTATGGCTACACCTTC.

This clone was counted only a few times. The chain uses TRBV2 and TRBJ2-5, with 10 bases aligning to TRBD1. The CDR3 loop spans 15 amino acids. CDR1 and CDR2 (germline): SNHLY, FYNNEI. Trimming at V came to 5 bases and at J to 5 bases, leaving 8 bases not matched to a gene. In DNA, the CDR3 is TGTGCCAGCAGTCCCGGGACAGGGGAATGGGAGACCCAGTACTTC. It translates to CASSPGTGEWETQYF.

V is TRBV6-5 and J is TRBJ1-4; the match to TRBD1 covers 8 bases. The germline V gene has CDR1 MNHEY and CDR2 SVGAGI. Trimming at V came to 2 bases and at J to 10 bases, leaving 6 bases not matched to a gene. This CDR3 has 14 amino acids. The DNA of the CDR3 is TGTGCCAGCAGTTACGCGGGACAGGACGGAAAACTGTTTTTT. This codes for CASSYAGQDGKLFF.

This clone was detected once. This rearrangement joins TRBV7-8 to TRBJ2-5; TRBD2 agrees at 10 bases. There are 18 residues in the CDR3. Germline V lookup: CDR1 SGHVS, CDR2 FQNEAQ. V shed 5 bases, J shed 1 base, and the junction held 13 bases outside the gene matches. CDR3 protein: CASSPVRSGTSVQETQYF. The DNA of the CDR3 is TGTGCCAGCAGCCCAGTAAGGTCCGGGACTAGCGTCCAAGAGACCCAGTACTTC.

This clone has more than one count but fewer than ten. This chain uses TRBV18 with TRBJ1-2; D ambiguous. Trimming took off 3 bases at V and 2 bases at J, with 7 bases between the two ends. The germline V gene encodes CDR1 KGHSH and CDR2 LQKENI. This CDR3 region has 13 residues. In DNA form, the CDR3 reads TGTGCCAGCTCACCTAGCCAGAACTATGGCTACACCTTC. This codes for CASSPSQNYGYTF. Based on the CDR3 plus reference TRBV18 and TRBJ1-2, the full variable domain is NAGVMQNPRHLVRRRGQEARLRCSPMKGHSHVYWYRQLPEEGLKFMVYLQKENIIDESGMPKERFSAEFPKEGPSILRIQQVVRGDSAAYFCASSPSQNYGYTFGSGTRLTVV.

This chain uses TRBV4-1 with TRBJ2-1, with 10 bases fitting TRBD2. CDR3 length equals 17 residues. The J segment lost 2 bases and the V segment lost 2 bases, leaving 6 bases of the junction unmatched. Germline CDR1 reads MGHRA; CDR2 reads YSYEKL. CDR3 in amino acids: CASSQRDGTSAYNEQFF. As DNA, the CDR3 is TGCGCCAGCAGCCAAAGGGATGGGACTAGCGCCTACAATGAGCAGTTCTTC.

Concerning this clone itself: The junction shows a germline mismatch at one end, possibly a read error. The chain is built from TRBV29-1 and TRBJ2-2, with TRBD1 matching 7 bases. The CDR3 spans 13 residues. Germline CDR1 SQVTM, CDR2 ANQGSEA. The CDR3 is CSGGQINTGEPFF. The CDR3, as DNA: TGCAGCGGGGGACAGATAAACACCGGGGAGCCGTTTTTT.

The V and J genes are TRBV15 and TRBJ2-1, with 10 nucleotides matching TRBD2. Looked up from germline, CDR1 is LNHNV and CDR2 is YYDKDF (reference sequence). The CDR3 consists of 16 residues. Trimming at V came to 2 bases and at J to 4 bases, leaving 5 bases not matched to a gene. The CDR3 DNA reads TGTGCCACCAGCAGACCTAGCGGGGGTCTTTACAATGAGCAGTTCTTC. This sequence encodes CATSRPSGGLYNEQFF.

The chain is built from TRBV6-5 and TRBJ2-7; 12 nucleotides match TRBD2. Germline assignment: CDR1 MNHEY and CDR2 SVGAGI. The J segment lost 2 bases and the V segment lost 5 bases, leaving 4 bases of the junction unmatched. The CDR3 is made up of 15 amino acids. CDR3 loop: CASSRLAGAPYEQYF. The CDR3 bases are TGTGCCAGCAGTCGACTAGCGGGGGCCCCCTACGAGCAGTACTTC.

The chain employs TRBV4-3 and TRBJ2-3; possible D gene TRBD2, 7 bases. The CDR3 has 18 amino acids. Between the trimmed V and J ends, which lost 0 bases and 3 bases, there was a span of 19 bases. Germline CDR1 LGHNA, CDR2 YSLEER. CDR3 residues: CASSQDRGGRAKTDTQYF. For the CDR3, the DNA is TGCGCCAGCAGCCAAGATCGAGGGGGGAGGGCCAAAACAGATACGCAGTATTTT.

This sequence joins TRBV7-3 and TRBJ1-2; 8 nucleotides align to TRBD1. The germline CDR1 and CDR2 sequences are SGHTA and FQGTGA. The junction had 4 bases not matched to a gene; V was cut back by 2 bases and J by 8 bases. This CDR3 has 13 residues. CDR3 nucleotide sequence: TGTGCCAGCAGCTTAGCAGGGGGCGCAGGCTACACCTTC. Protein sequence: CASSLAGGAGYTF. Combining the CDR3 with reference TRBV7-3 and TRBJ1-2 gives the whole variable domain GAGVSQTPSNKVTEKGKYVELRCDPISGHTALYWYRQSLGQGPEFLIYFQGTGAADDSGLPNDRFFAVRPEGSVSTLKIQRTERGDSAVYLCASSLAGGAGYTFGSGTRLTVV.

The rearrangement links TRBV7-9 to TRBJ2-5, with a possible D match to TRBD2 (6 bases). The germline V and J ends were trimmed by 5 bases and 1 base, with 14 bases remaining between them. The CDR3 extends over 15 amino acids. Germline CDR1 SEHNR, CDR2 FQNEAQ (reference sequence). This CDR3 reads CASSLDGLSQETQYF. Here the CDR3 DNA reads TGTGCCAGCAGCCTAGACGGACTATCCCAAGAGACCCAGTACTTC.

The V gene is TRBV19, the J gene TRBJ1-2; 7 nucleotides agree with TRBD1. Looked up from germline, CDR1 is LNHDA and CDR2 is SQIVND (reference sequence). Unmatched junction bases numbered 8, after V lost 3 bases and J lost 7 bases. CDR3 length: 14 amino acids. The CDR3 nucleotides read TGTGCCAGTAGTATCCTACAGGGGACCTGTGGCTACACCTTC. This sequence encodes CASSILQGTCGYTF.